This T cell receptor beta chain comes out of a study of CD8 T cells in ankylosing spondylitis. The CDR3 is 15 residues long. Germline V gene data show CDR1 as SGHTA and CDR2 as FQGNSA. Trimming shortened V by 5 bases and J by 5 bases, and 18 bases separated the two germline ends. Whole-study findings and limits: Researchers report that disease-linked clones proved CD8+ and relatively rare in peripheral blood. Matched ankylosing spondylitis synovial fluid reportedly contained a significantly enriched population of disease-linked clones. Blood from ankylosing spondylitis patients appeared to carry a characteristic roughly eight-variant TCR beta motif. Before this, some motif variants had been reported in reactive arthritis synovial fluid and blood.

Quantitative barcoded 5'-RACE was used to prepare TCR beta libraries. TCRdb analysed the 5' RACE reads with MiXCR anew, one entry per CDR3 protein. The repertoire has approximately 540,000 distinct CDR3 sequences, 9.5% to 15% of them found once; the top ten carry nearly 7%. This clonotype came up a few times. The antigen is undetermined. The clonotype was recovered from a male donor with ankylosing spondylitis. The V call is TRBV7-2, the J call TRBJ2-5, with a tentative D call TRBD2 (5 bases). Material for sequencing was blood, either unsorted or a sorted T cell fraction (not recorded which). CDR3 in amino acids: CASSTSWRPWETQYF. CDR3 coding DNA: TGTGCCAGCAGCACGAGTTGGAGGCCATGGGAGACCCAGTACTTC. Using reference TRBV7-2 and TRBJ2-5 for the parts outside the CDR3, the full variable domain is GAGVSQSPSNKVTEKGKDVELRCDPISGHTALYWYRQSLGQGLEFLIYFQGNSAPDKSGLPSDRFSAERTGGSVSTLTIQRTQQEDSAVYLCASSTSWRPWETQYFGPGTRLLVL.